This TCR beta chain was profiled in a study of T-cell reconstitution after alpha-beta-depleted transplantation in children (dated by TCRdb to the mid-2010s). The study in broad terms: Using TCR repertoire profiling, the study followed T-cell immune reconstitution in a quantitative way in children after TCRalphabeta/CD19-depleted allogeneic hematopoietic cell transplantation.

In its sample, this clonotype was seen a few times. Its antigen has not been determined. Qualities for individual bases were not recorded, and no much larger clone is one base off. V ends up 0 bases short and J 3 bases short, with an unmatched junction base count of 2. The germline V gene gives CDR1 as MNHEY and CDR2 as SVGAGI. Its CDR3 holds 16 amino acids, cysteine through phenylalanine. Solely the CDR3 DNA is kept, with 48 bases framed from the first base. Libraries came from PCR. Sequenced on an Illumina HiSeq 2500. TCR library preparation used molecular barcoding, with unique molecular identifiers applied to normalize quantification of the TCRbeta repertoire. TCRdb trimmed the raw reads at Q25, called clones with MiXCR and kept productive beta chains. Entries are consolidated by CDR3 protein sequence, retaining the most common genes and DNA. The sample profile shows about 540,000 distinct CDR3 sequences; approximately 20% of them were found once. The ten largest clones represent 2.5% to 4% of the sample.

Sequencing was performed on PBMCs from the stem cell graft donor, taken from the stem cell graft. This sequence uses TRBV6-5 and TRBJ2-3, and 11 junctional nucleotides match TRBD2. This sequence originates from a human donor who donated a stem cell graft to a child with acute lymphoblastic leukemia. The bases read TGTGCCAGCAGTTACTCTCGACTAGCGGGGACAGATACGCAGTATTTT. This yields the protein CASSYSRLAGTDTQYF.